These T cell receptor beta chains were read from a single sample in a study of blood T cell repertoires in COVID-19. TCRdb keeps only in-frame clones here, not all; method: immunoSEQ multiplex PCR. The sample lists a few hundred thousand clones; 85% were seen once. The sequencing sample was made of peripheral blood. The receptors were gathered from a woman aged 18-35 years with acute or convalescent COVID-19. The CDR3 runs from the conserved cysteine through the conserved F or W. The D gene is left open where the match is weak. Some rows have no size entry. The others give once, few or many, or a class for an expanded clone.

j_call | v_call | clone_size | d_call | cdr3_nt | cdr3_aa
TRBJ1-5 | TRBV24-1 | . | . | TGTGCCACCAGTTCAGGGGAAAGCAATCAGCCCCAGCATTTT | CATSSGESNQPQHF
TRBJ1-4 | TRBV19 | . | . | TGTGCCAGTAGTACTCCCGCGGCTAATGAAAAACTGTTTTTT | CASSTPAANEKLFF
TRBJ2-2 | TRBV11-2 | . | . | TGTGCCAGCAGCTTAGGAACGAAGCTAGAAACCGGGGAGCTGTTTTTT | CASSLGTKLETGELFF
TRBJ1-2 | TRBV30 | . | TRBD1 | TGTGCCGGAACCGGACAGGGCTATGGCTACACCTTC | CAGTGQGYGYTF
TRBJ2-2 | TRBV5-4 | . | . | TGTGCCAGCAACATTGACCCTTTGCGGGGACCCGGGGAGCTGTTTTTT | CASNIDPLRGPGELFF
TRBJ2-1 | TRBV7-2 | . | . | TGTGCCAGCAGCCCGGCGGGCTTTTACAATGAGCAGTTCTTC | CASSPAGFYNEQFF
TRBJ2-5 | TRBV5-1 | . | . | TGCGCCAGCAGCTTGGTGGTGAGGGAAGAGACCCAGTACTTC | CASSLVVREETQYF
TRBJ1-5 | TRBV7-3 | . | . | TGTGCCAGCAGCTTCCGGGGGGTGTCAGGTCAGCCCCAGCATTTT | CASSFRGVSGQPQHF
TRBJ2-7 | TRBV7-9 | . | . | TGTGCCAGCAGCTATAGCACAGGCTACGAGCAGTACTTC | CASSYSTGYEQYF
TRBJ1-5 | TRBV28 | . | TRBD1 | TGTGCCAGCAGGGGACAGGTTAGCAATCAGCCCCAGCATTTT | CASRGQVSNQPQHF
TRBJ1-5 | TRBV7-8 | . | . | TGTGCCAGCAGCGCTCAGCCCAACAGGAAAAATCAGCCCCAGCATTTT | CASSAQPNRKNQPQHF
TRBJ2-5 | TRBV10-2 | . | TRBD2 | TGCGCCAGCCTAAAACTAGCGGGGGGCCCCCCACAAGAGACCCAGTACTTC | CASLKLAGGPPQETQYF
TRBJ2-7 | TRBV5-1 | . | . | TGCGCCAGCCGCACCTTTGAGGGCTCCTACGAGCAGTACTTC | CASRTFEGSYEQYF
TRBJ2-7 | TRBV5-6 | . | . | TGTGCCAGCAGTCCTCCGGGGGATTGGGGCATTGGCGAGCAGTACTTC | CASSPPGDWGIGEQYF
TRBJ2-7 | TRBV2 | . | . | TGTGCCAGCATTGACAGAACAGGAACCTACGAGCAGTACTTC | CASIDRTGTYEQYF
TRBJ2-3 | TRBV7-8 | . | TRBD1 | TGTGCCAGCAGTCCGGGACAGGGAGTAGCAGATACGCAGTATTTT | CASSPGQGVADTQYF
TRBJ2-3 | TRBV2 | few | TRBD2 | TGTGCCAGCAGTGACGGTCGGGGAGGGGCAGATACGCAGTATTTT | CASSDGRGGADTQYF
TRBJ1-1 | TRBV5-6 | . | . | TGTGCCAGCAGCTTGGTTAACAGGGACACTGAAGCTTTCTTT | CASSLVNRDTEAFF
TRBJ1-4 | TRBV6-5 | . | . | TGTGCCAGCAGTTGGCAGGGAGGAGGGGAAAAACTGTTTTTT | CASSWQGGGEKLFF
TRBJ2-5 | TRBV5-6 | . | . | TGTGCCAGCAGCGCGGAACAAGAGACCCAGTACTTC | CASSAEQETQYF
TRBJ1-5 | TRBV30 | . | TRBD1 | TGTGCCTGGAGTGACTTGGACAGGGTAGGAAGCAATCAGCCCCAGCATTTT | CAWSDLDRVGSNQPQHF
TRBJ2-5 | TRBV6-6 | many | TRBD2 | TGTGCCAGCAGCCTCGGACTAGCGGAAGAGACCCAGTACTTC | CASSLGLAEETQYF
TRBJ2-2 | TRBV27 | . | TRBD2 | TGTGCCAGCAGCCGGACTAGCGGGGAGCTGTTTTTT | CASSRTSGELFF
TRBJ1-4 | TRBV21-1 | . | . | TGTGCCAGCAGCAAAGCGCCGTGGGGGGGGAACGAAAAACTGTTTTTT | CASSKAPWGGNEKLFF
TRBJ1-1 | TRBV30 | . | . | TGTGCCTGGGCTCCTGACTGGGGGAGGACTGAAGCTTTCTTT | CAWAPDWGRTEAFF
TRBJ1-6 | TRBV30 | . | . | TGTGCCTGGAGTGTAGAGGGAAGATCTAATTCACCCCTCCACTTT | CAWSVEGRSNSPLHF
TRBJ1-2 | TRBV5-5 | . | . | TGTGCCAGCAGCAGCCTGAGCGATGGCTACACCTTC | CASSSLSDGYTF
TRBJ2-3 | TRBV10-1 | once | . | TGCGCCAGCAGTCTGGACTCAACAGATACGCAGTATTTT | CASSLDSTDTQYF
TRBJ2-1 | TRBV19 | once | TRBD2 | TGTGCTTTAGCGGGGGACCACAATGAGCAGTTCTTC | CALAGDHNEQFF
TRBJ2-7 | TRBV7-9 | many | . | TGTGCCAGCAGCTTTACTTCACTAGGCGAGCAGTACTTC | CASSFTSLGEQYF
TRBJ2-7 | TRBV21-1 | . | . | TGTGCCAGCAGCAAGGAGCGGGGTGAGCAGTACTTC | CASSKERGEQYF
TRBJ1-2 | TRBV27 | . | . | TGTGCCAGCAGTTCCGGACAGAACTATGGCTACACCTTC | CASSSGQNYGYTF
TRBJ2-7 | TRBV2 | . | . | TGTGCCAGCATGAGGGAAGACTACGAGCAGTACTTC | CASMREDYEQYF
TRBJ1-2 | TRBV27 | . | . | TGTGCCAGCAGTCCTGCTTCGGGAGTTAACTATGGCTACACCTTC | CASSPASGVNYGYTF
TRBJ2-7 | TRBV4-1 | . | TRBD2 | TGCGCCAGCAGCCAAGATCCCCTAGCGGGGGGCTACGAGCAGTACTTC | CASSQDPLAGGYEQYF
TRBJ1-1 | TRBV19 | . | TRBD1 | TGTGCCACCTCGCGGACAGGGCAGAACACTGAAGCTTTCTTT | CATSRTGQNTEAFF
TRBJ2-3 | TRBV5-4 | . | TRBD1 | TGTGCCAGCAGTTCCTTCGACAGGGGCGGGGCAGATACGCAGTATTTT | CASSSFDRGGADTQYF
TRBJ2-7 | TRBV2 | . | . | TGTGCCAGCAGAGAGGTTCCCCTCTACGAGCAGTACTTC | CASREVPLYEQYF
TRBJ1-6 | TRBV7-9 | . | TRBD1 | TGTGCCAGCAGCTTATCTATGGTCTTGGACAGGCAGAATTCACCCCTCCACTTT | CASSLSMVLDRQNSPLHF
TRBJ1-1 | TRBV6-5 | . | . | TGTGCCAGCAGTTTGTGGGGGCGAGGGGGTGACACTGAAGCTTTCTTT | CASSLWGRGGDTEAFF
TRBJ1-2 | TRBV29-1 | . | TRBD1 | TGCAGCGCAGACAGGGGCAACTATGGCTACACCTTC | CSADRGNYGYTF
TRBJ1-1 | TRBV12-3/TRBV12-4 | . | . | TGTGCCAGCAACGAACAGTCGAACACTGAAGCTTTCTTT | CASNEQSNTEAFF
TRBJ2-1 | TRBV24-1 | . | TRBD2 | TGTGCCACCAGTGACGGACTAGCGGGAGGGCCCTCCTCCTACAATGAGCAGTTCTTC | CATSDGLAGGPSSYNEQFF
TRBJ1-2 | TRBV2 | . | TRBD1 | TGTGCCAGCATGGGGACAGGGGGCGGCTACACCTTC | CASMGTGGGYTF
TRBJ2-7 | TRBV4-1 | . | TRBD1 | TGCGCCAGCAGCCAAGGGGGACCCGGGACAGGGACCTACGAGCAGTACTTC | CASSQGGPGTGTYEQYF
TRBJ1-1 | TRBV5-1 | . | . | TGCGCCAGCAGCTTGGTATTTGGGGGGGAGAACACTGAAGCTTTCTTT | CASSLVFGGENTEAFF
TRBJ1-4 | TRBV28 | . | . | TGTGCCAGCAGTTTAAGGGGCAGAGTTAATGAAAAACTGTTTTTT | CASSLRGRVNEKLFF
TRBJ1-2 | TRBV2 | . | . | TGTGCCAGCAGTGAAACCGGGAGTGGGTCCTATGGCTACACCTTC | CASSETGSGSYGYTF